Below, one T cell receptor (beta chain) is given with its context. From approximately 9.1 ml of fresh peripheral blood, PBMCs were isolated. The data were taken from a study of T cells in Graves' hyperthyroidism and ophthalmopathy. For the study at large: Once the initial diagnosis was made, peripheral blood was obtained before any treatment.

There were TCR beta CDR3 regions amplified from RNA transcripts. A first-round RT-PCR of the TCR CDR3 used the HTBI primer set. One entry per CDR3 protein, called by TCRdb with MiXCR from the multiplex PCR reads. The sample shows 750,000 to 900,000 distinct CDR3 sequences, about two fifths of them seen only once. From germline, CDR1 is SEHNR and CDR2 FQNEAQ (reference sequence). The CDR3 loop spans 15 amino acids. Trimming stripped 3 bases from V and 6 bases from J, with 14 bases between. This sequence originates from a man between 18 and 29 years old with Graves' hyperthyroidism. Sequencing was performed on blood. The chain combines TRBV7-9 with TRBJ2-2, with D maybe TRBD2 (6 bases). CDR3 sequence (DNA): TGTGCCAGCAGCTTCGCGGGATCACGGGCCGGGGAGCTGTTTTTT. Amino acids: CASSFAGSRAGELFF.